Listed below are T cell receptor beta chains from one sample, sequenced in a study of vaccination effects on CD4 cells after COVID-19. What these receptors recognize is not known. Repertoires were generated with immunoSEQ multiplex PCR, while TCRdb's copy carries only in-frame clones and drops some. The data contain tens of thousands of clones, around 82% of them singletons. Sequenced material: CD4+ T cells from PBMCs cultured with HCoV-NL63 spike peptides, taken after COVID-19 vaccination. The receptors stem from a human donor who received a COVID-19 vaccine. Some clones in this sample may be carry-over from other donors' samples. Both conserved end residues are part of each CDR3. A D gene is named only where the DNA matches it firmly. Expanded clones are given a class, and other clones once, few, many or no size at all.

J gene | V gene | clone size | CDR3 length | D gene | CDR3 protein | CDR3 DNA
TRBJ2-2 | TRBV7-9 | NA | 13 | NA | CASSLAGYGELFF | TGTGCCAGCAGCTTGGCGGGTTACGGGGAGCTGTTTTTT
TRBJ1-3 | TRBV4-1 | NA | 17 | TRBD1 | CASSQVGQGNSGNTIYF | TGCGCCAGCAGCCAAGTCGGACAGGGGAACTCTGGAAACACCATATATTTT
TRBJ1-5 | TRBV5-1 | NA | 14 | NA | CASSPFGGNQPQHF | TGCGCCAGCAGCCCTTTTGGGGGCAATCAGCCCCAGCATTTT
TRBJ2-6 | TRBV24-1 | NA | 17 | TRBD1 | CAIQGQGVVSGANVLTF | TGTGCCATACAGGGACAGGGGGTTGTCTCTGGGGCCAACGTCCTGACTTTC
TRBJ2-1 | TRBV5-4 | few | 15 | NA | CASSLDTGTYNEQFF | TGTGCCAGCAGCTTGGATACTGGGACCTACAATGAGCAGTTCTTC
TRBJ1-2 | TRBV30 | NA | 15 | NA | CAWSVMSGTSRGYTF | TGTGCCTGGAGTGTAATGTCAGGGACCTCCCGAGGCTACACCTTC
TRBJ2-5 | TRBV6-2/TRBV6-3 | NA | 12 | TRBD1 | CASSSQGATQYF | TGTGCCAGCAGCTCACAGGGGGCGACCCAGTACTTC
TRBJ2-3 | TRBV6-5 | NA | 12 | NA | CASSSSGSTQYF | TGTGCCAGCAGTTCCTCCGGGAGTACGCAGTATTTT
TRBJ2-3 | TRBV12-5 | NA | 18 | NA | CASGLVRDGELGTDTQYF | TGTGCTAGTGGTTTGGTACGGGACGGGGAGCTTGGGACAGATACGCAGTATTTT
TRBJ1-5 | TRBV19 | NA | 15 | TRBD1 | CASSSRQGTNQPQHF | TGTGCCAGTAGTTCCCGACAGGGTACGAATCAGCCCCAGCATTTT
TRBJ1-4 | TRBV3-1/TRBV3-2 | NA | 15 | NA | CASSQRGAISEKLFF | TGTGCCAGCAGCCAACGGGGGGCTATATCTGAAAAACTGTTTTTT
TRBJ2-5 | TRBV5-4 | once | 14 | TRBD2 | CASSPGGIQETQYF | TGTGCCAGCAGTCCCGGGGGGATCCAAGAGACCCAGTACTTC
TRBJ1-3 | TRBV25-1 | few | 18 | TRBD1 | CASSHPRDSVFSGNTIYF | TGTGCCAGCAGTCACCCTCGGGACAGCGTTTTCTCTGGAAACACCATATATTTT
TRBJ1-6 | TRBV7-3 | NA | 15 | NA | CASSLSPGGGSPLHF | TGTGCCAGCAGCTTATCCCCAGGCGGGGGTTCACCCCTCCACTTT
TRBJ1-3 | TRBV3-1/TRBV3-2 | NA | 15 | NA | CASSPRGAGGNTIYF | TGTGCCAGCAGCCCAAGGGGGGCGGGTGGAAACACCATATATTTT
TRBJ2-3 | TRBV5-1 | NA | 16 | TRBD1 | CASSGGTGGIEDTQYF | TGCGCCAGCAGCGGGGGGACAGGGGGCATTGAAGATACGCAGTATTTT